The 12 T cell receptor beta chains below come from one sample, sequenced in a study of blood T cell repertoires in COVID-19. Produced via immunoSEQ multiplex PCR; TCRdb's table is partial and in-frame only. The profile shows some 150,000 clones, about 89% of them singletons. Sequenced: peripheral blood. These receptors were collected from a man in his fifties who had recovered from COVID-19.

Comment on this clone: A far larger clone is only one base removed, so a read error is likely. The chain recombines TRBV7-9 with TRBJ1-6, with D hard to call. The germline V and J ends were trimmed by 5 bases and 5 bases, with 4 bases remaining between them. The V gene's germline CDR1 is SEHNR and CDR2 FQNEAQ (reference sequence). CDR3 size: 12 residues. The DNA for the CDR3 is TGTGCCAGCAGCCGCGATAATTCACCCCTCCACTTT. It yields the protein CASSRDNSPLHF.

The CDR3 sequence is CASSQCTGEGNSNQPQHF. CDR3 DNA: TGTGCCAGCAGCCAATGTACAGGGGAAGGGAACAGCAATCAGCCCCAGCATTTT. The chain uses TRBV3-1 (or the pseudogene TRBV3-2) and TRBJ1-5; 7 bases agree with TRBD1. Germline CDR1 reads LGHDT; CDR2 reads YNNKEL (reference sequence). The length of the CDR3 is 18 residues. V was clipped by 2 bases and J by 1 base; unmatched bases: 11.

CDR3 DNA sequence: TGTGCCAGCAGCCCCCGACAGGGTGGGAACACCGGGGAGCTGTTTTTT. The encoded protein is CASSPRQGGNTGELFF. The chain joins TRBV7-2 to TRBJ2-2, with TRBD1 identical over 7 bases. Germline V gene lookup returns CDR1 SGHTA and CDR2 FQGNSA. The CDR3 contains 16 residues. The V and J ends lost 5 bases and 1 base, in that order; junction bases with no gene match: 7.

V is TRBV27 and J is TRBJ1-2; 8 bases are shared with TRBD1. After removal of 5 bases from V and 4 bases from J, the junction contained 15 bases not matched to a gene. This CDR3 has 17 residues. CDR1 and CDR2 (germline): MNHEY, SMNVEV (reference sequence). CDR3 in amino acids: CASSIYYLDRGVYGYTF. In DNA, the CDR3 is TGTGCCAGCAGTATATATTATTTAGACAGGGGCGTCTATGGCTACACCTTC.

A few counts support this clone. This chain connects TRBV5-6 to TRBJ2-7, with TRBD1 as a possible D gene (6 bases). In germline, CDR1 is SGHDT, CDR2 YYEEEE. Trimming took off 3 bases at V and 2 bases at J, with 12 bases between the two ends. This CDR3 is built from 14 residues. The CDR3 nucleotides are TGTGCCAGCAGCTACACCGGGACACCCTACGAGCAGTACTTC. Protein sequence: CASSYTGTPYEQYF.

This clone has more than one count but fewer than ten. V gene TRBV5-1 combines with J gene TRBJ1-2; maybe TRBD1 (6 bases). The germline V and J ends were trimmed by 0 bases and 7 bases, with 13 bases remaining between them. Germline V gene data show CDR1 as SGHRS and CDR2 as YFSETQ. The CDR3 contains 14 residues. CDR3 nucleotide sequence: TGCGCCAGCAGCTTGGCCCCAGGGGAGATTGGCTACACCTTC. It translates to CASSLAPGEIGYTF.

The CDR3 DNA reads as TGTGCCAGCAGCCCGGGTCCCTACGAGCAGTACTTC. This translates into CASSPGPYEQYF. The chain combines TRBV3-1 (or the pseudogene TRBV3-2) with TRBJ2-7; D call uncertain. There are 12 residues in the CDR3. Trimming left V 4 bases short and J 2 bases short, with 6 bases between. CDR1 and CDR2 (germline): LGHDT, YNNKEL (reference sequence).

The chain carries TRBV29-1 and TRBJ2-2; TRBD1 matches 7 bases. CDR3 length equals 13 residues. Germline CDR1 reads SQVTM; CDR2 reads ANQGSEA. The V gene end was trimmed by 5 bases and the J gene end by 3 bases; junction bases not matched to a gene: 3. This CDR3 reads CSVKGTDTGELFF. For the CDR3, the DNA is TGCAGCGTTAAAGGGACAGACACCGGGGAGCTGTTTTTT.

V gene TRBV6-2 or TRBV6-3 combines with J gene TRBJ2-2, with 9 nucleotides matching TRBD1. The germline gives CDR1 MNHEY, CDR2 SVGEGT. After removal of 4 bases from V and 1 base from J, the junction contained 7 bases not matched to a gene. The CDR3 extends over 17 amino acids. DNA for the CDR3: TGTGCCAGCAGTTGGGGGAACAGGGGGCAGAACACCGGGGAGCTGTTTTTT. Translation gives CASSWGNRGQNTGELFF.

This clone has only a few counts. V gene TRBV19 combines with J gene TRBJ2-7; TRBD1 matches at 12 bases. The junction had 5 bases not matched to a gene; V was cut back by 3 bases and J by 8 bases. In germline, CDR1 is LNHDA, CDR2 SQIVND (reference sequence). The CDR3 loop spans 14 amino acids. The CDR3 bases are TGTGCCAGTAGTATCGACAGGGACAGGGGGCAGCAGTACTTC. Protein product: CASSIDRDRGQQYF.

The table lists this clone with a few counts. This chain links TRBV12-5 with TRBJ2-1, with 9 bases matching TRBD2. Germline CDR1 and CDR2: LGHNT and FRNRAP. The CDR3 spans 19 residues. Trimming took 0 bases from V and 5 from J; bases not matched to a gene: 14. CDR3 DNA sequence: TGTGCTAGTGGTTTGGTACAAATCTGGGGGGGACTAGCTGACAATGAGCAGTTCTTC. As protein: CASGLVQIWGGLADNEQFF.

The chain links TRBV5-6 to TRBJ2-1, with D possibly matching TRBD1 (5 bases). V was pared by 0 bases and J by 0 bases, with 10 bases between. The CDR3 has 16 amino acids. Per the germline V gene, CDR1 is SGHDT and CDR2 is YYEEEE. For the CDR3, the DNA is TGTGCCAGCAGCTTGGCTGGGGCCAGCTCCTACAATGAGCAGTTCTTC. As protein: CASSLAGASSYNEQFF.